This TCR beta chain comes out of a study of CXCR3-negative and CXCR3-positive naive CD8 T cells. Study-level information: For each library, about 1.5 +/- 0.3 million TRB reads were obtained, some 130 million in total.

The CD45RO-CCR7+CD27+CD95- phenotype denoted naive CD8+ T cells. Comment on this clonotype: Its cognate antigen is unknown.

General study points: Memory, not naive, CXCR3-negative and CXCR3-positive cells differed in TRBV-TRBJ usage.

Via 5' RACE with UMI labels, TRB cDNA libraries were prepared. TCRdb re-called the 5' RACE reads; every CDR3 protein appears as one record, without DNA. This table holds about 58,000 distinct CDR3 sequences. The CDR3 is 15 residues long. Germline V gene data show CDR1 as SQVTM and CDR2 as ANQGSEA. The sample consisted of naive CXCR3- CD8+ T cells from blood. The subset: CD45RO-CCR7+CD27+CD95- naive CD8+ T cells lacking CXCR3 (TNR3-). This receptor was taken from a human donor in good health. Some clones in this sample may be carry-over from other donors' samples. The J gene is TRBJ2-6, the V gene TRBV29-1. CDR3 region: CSVVPGASGANVLTF. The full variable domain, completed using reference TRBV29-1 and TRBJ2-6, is SAVISQKPSRDICQRGTSLTIQCQVDSQVTMMFWYRQQPGQSLTLIATANQGSEATYESGFVIDKFPISRPNLTFSTLTVSNMSPEDSSIYLCSVVPGASGANVLTFGAGSRLTVL.